Listed here is a single T cell receptor (beta chain). This entry comes from a study of blood T cell repertoires in COVID-19. Only in-frame clones appear in the TCRdb table, and some are missing; sequencing was by immunoSEQ multiplex PCR. The sample consists of 250,000 to 300,000 clones, around 81% of them appearing once. The sequenced material came from peripheral blood. The clonotype was recovered from an older woman with active or convalescent COVID-19.

Here the CDR3 DNA reads TGTGCCAGCGGCTTTAGCGGGGAGATCACAGATACGCAGTATTTT. It codes for CASGFSGEITDTQYF. The chain employs TRBV9 and TRBJ2-3; 8 bases agree with TRBD2. Germline CDR1 reads SGDLS; CDR2 reads YYNGEE. The trim removed 7 bases at V and 2 bases at J, leaving 9 bases unmatched. The CDR3 loop spans 15 amino acids.